This T cell receptor beta chain was obtained from a study of T cells after yellow fever vaccination. Study at large: Fractions with few cells were prepared using SMART-Seq v4 Ultra Low Input. Overall study results and limits: It was a small share of clonotypes that appeared in both CD4 and CD8 compartments.

The study made its TCR cDNA through 5'RACE template switching. That step introduced a universal primer site along with UMIs. In TCRdb, the 5' RACE reads were re-called with MiXCR into one record per CDR3 protein. The sample holds about 69,000 distinct CDR3 sequences, roughly 6% seen once. This clonotype was detected many times. The antigen is unknown. The J segment lost 5 bases and the V segment lost 0 bases, leaving 14 bases of the junction unmatched. This CDR3 comprises 20 residues. Per germline, CDR1 LNHNV and CDR2 YYDKDF (reference sequence). The source was CD4+ T cells sorted from PBMCs, collected roughly 15 days after the first yellow fever vaccination. The TCR was taken from a man younger than 30 who received the YFV17D yellow fever vaccine. The rearrangement links TRBV15 to TRBJ2-2; TRBD2 aligns across 11 bases. This CDR3 reads CATSRDVEVLASGGTGELFF. In DNA form, the CDR3 reads TGTGCCACCAGCAGAGATGTAGAGGTGTTGGCTAGCGGGGGGACCGGGGAGCTGTTTTTT. Full variable domain (remainder filled in from reference TRBV15 and TRBJ2-2): DAMVIQNPRYQVTQFGKPVTLSCSQTLNHNVMYWYQQKSSQAPKLLFHYYDKDFNNEADTPDNFQSRRPNTSFCFLDIRSPGLGDTAMYLCATSRDVEVLASGGTGELFFGEGSRLTVL.